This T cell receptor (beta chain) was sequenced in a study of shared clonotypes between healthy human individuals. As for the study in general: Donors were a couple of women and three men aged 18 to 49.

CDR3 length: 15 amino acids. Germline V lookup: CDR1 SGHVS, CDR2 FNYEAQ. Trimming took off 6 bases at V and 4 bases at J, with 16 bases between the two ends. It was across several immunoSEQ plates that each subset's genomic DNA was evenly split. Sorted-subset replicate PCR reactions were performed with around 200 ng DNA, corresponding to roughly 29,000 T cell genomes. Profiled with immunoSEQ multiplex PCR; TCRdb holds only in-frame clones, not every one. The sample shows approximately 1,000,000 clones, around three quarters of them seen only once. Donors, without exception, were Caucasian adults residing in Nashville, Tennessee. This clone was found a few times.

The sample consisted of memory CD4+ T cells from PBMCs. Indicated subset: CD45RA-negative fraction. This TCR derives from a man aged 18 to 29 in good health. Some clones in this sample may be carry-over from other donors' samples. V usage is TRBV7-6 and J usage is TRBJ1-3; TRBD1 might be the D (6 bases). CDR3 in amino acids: CASSTGHRRGNTIYF. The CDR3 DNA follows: TGTGCCAGCAGTACGGGACACCGGAGGGGAAACACCATATATTTT.